One T cell receptor (beta chain) is described in this entry. Its antigen is as yet unknown. Busulfan-fludarabine conditioning, marrow transplant, and cyclophosphamide on days +3 and +4 were administered. Sequenced by immunoSEQ multiplex PCR; TCRdb stores in-frame clones only, minus some. The sample has about 43,000 clones; 90% are singletons. The data were obtained in a study of T cells after posttransplantation cyclophosphamide. Study findings and constraints: Later blood repertoires were often dominated by clones from the donor CD8+ memory compartment. Tissue-infiltrating T cells from skin or gut overlapped little with blood T cells. TRB clonality was highly associated with recipient CMV seropositivity and reactivation.

The CDR3 runs to 17 residues. Looked up from germline, CDR1 is SEHNR and CDR2 is FQNEAQ (reference sequence). J lost 6 bases, V lost 4 bases, and 14 bases had no gene match. The sample here was PBMCs, taken 55 to 70 days after allogeneic stem cell transplant with posttransplant cyclophosphamide. This TCR derives from a male patient aged 60-70 years who received an allogeneic stem cell transplant from a related donor and was CMV-positive. Some T cells may be graft donor cells. This chain links TRBV7-9 with TRBJ1-1, with TRBD1 matching over 10 bases. The CDR3 loop is CASSWGLTGGDLSEAFF. The CDR3, as DNA: TGTGCCAGCAGCTGGGGCTTGACAGGGGGCGATTTATCTGAAGCTTTCTTT.